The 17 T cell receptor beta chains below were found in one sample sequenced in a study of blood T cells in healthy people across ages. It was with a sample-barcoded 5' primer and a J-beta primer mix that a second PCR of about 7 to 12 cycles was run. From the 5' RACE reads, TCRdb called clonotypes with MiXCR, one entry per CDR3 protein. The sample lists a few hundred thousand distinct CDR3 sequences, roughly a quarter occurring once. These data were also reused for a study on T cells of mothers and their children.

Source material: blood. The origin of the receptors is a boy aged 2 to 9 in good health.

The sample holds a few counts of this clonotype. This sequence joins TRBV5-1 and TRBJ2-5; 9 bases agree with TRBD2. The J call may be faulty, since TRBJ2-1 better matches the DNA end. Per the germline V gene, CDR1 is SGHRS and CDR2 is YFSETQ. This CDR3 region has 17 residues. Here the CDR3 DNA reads TGCGCCAGCAGCTCGCCTGCCGGGACTAGCAGAAACAATGAGCAGTTCTTC. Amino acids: CASSSPAGTSRNNEQFF.

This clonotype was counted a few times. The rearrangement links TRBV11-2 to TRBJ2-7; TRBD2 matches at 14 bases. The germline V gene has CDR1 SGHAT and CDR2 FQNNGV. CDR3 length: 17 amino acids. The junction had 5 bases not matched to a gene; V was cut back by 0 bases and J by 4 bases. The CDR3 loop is CASSLDHGLAGGYEQYF. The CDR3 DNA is TGTGCCAGCAGCTTAGATCACGGACTAGCGGGAGGATACGAGCAGTACTTC.

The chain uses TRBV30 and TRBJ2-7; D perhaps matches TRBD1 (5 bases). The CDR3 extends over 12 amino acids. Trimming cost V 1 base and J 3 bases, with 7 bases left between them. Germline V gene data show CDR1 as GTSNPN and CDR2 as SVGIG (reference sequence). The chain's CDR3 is CAWSGGSYEQYF. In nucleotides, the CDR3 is TGTGCCTGGAGTGGGGGCAGCTACGAGCAGTACTTC.

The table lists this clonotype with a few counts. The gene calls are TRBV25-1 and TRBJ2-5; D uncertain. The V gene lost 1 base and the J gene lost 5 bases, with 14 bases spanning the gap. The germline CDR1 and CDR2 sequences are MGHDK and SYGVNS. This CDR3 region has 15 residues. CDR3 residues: CASSESVRPRETQYF. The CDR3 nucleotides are TGTGCCAGCAGTGAATCGGTCAGACCCCGCGAGACCCAGTACTTC. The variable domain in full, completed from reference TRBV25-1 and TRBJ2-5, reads EADIYQTPRYLVIGTGKKITLECSQTMGHDKMYWYQQDPGMELHLIHYSYGVNSTEKGDLSSESTVSRIRTEHFPLTLESARPSHTSQYLCASSESVRPRETQYFGPGTRLLVL.

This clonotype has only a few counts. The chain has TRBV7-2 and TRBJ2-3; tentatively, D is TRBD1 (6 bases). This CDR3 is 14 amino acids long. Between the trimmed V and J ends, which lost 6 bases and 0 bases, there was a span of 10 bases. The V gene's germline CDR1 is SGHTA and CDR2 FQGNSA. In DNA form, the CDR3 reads TGTGCCAGCAGGCGGACAGCTAGCACAGATACGCAGTATTTT. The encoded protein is CASRRTASTDTQYF.

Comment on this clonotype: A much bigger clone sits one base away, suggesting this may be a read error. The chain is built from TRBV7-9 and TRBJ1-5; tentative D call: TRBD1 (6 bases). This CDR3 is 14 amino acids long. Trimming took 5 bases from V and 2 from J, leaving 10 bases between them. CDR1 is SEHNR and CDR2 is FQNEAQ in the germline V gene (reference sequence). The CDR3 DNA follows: TGTGCCAGCAGCCGAGGACAGCGCAATCAGCCCCAGCATTTT. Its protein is CASSRGQRNQPQHF.

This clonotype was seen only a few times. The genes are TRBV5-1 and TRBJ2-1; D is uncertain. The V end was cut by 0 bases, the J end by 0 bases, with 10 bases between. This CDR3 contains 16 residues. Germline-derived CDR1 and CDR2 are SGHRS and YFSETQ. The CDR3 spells CASSLGVTSSYNEQFF. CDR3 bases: TGCGCCAGCAGCTTGGGGGTTACAAGCTCCTACAATGAGCAGTTCTTC. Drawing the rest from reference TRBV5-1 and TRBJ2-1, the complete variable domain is KAGVTQTPRYLIKTRGQQVTLSCSPISGHRSVSWYQQTPGQGLQFLFEYFSETQRNKGNFPGRFSGRQFSNSRSEMNVSTLELGDSALYLCASSLGVTSSYNEQFFGPGTRLTVL.

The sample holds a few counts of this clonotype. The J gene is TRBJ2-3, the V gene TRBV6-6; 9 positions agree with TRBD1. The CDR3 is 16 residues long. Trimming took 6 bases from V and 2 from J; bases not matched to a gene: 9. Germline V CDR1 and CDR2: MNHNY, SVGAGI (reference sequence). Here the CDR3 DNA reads TGTGCCAGCAGCCGGGACAGGGTGCCCATCACAGATACGCAGTATTTT. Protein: CASSRDRVPITDTQYF.

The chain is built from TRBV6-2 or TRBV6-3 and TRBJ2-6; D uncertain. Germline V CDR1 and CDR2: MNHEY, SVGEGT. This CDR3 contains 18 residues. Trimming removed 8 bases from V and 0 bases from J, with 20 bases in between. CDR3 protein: CASHLRHLALSGANVLTF. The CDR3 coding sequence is TGTGCCAGCCATCTTCGGCATCTTGCCCTCTCTGGGGCCAACGTCCTGACTTTC.

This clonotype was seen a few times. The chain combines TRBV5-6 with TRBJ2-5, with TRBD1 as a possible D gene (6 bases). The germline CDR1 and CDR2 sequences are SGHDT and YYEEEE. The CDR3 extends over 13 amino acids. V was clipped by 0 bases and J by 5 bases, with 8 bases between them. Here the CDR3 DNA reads TGTGCCAGCAGCTTGGTCCAGGGGGAGACCCAGTACTTC. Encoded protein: CASSLVQGETQYF.

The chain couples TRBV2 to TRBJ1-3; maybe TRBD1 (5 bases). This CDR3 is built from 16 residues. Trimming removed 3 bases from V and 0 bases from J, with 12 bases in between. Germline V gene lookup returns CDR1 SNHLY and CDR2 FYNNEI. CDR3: CASSDGTAGSGNTIYF. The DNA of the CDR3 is TGTGCCAGCAGTGATGGGACCGCCGGCTCTGGAAACACCATATATTTT. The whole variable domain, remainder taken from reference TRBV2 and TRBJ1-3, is EPEVTQTPSHQVTQMGQEVILRCVPISNHLYFYWYRQILGQKVEFLVSFYNNEISEKSEIFDDQFSVERPDGSNFTLKIRSTKLEDSAMYFCASSDGTAGSGNTIYFGEGSWLTVV.

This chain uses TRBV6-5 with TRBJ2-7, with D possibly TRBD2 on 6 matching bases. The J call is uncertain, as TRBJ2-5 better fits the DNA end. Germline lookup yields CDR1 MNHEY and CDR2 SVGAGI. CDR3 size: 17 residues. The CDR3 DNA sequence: TGTGCCAGCAGTTACTCGCCGCTCCTAGCGTACATCAAGACCCAGTACTTC. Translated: CASSYSPLLAYIKTQYF.

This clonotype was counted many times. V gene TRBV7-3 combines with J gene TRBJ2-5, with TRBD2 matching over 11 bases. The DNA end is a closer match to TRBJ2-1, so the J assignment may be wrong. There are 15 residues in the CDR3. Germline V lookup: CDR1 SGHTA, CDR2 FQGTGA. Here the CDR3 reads CASSQTSGDYNEQFF. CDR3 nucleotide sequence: TGTGCCAGCAGCCAGACTAGCGGGGACTACAATGAGCAGTTCTTC.

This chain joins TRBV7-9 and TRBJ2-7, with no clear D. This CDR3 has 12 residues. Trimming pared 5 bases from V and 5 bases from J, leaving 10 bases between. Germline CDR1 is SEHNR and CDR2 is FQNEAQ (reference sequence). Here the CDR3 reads CASSPQTHEQYF. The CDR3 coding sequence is TGTGCCAGCAGCCCGCAGACTCACGAGCAGTACTTC.

The CDR3 loop reads CSASTGTSGYEQYF. CDR3 in DNA: TGCAGTGCTAGTACCGGGACTAGCGGCTACGAGCAGTACTTC. The chain has TRBV20-1 and TRBJ2-7; 11 bases are a match to TRBD2. Unmatched junction bases numbered 4, after V lost 3 bases and J lost 3 bases. Germline V gene lookup returns CDR1 DFQATT and CDR2 SNEGSKA (reference sequence). CDR3 length equals 14 residues.

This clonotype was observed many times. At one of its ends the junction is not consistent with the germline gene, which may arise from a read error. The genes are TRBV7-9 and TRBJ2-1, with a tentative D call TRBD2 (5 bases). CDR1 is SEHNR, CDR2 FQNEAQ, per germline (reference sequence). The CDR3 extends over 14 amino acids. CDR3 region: CASSLASSYNEQFF. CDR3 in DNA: TGTGCCAGCAGTTTAGCGTCCTCCTACAATGAGCAGTTCTTC.

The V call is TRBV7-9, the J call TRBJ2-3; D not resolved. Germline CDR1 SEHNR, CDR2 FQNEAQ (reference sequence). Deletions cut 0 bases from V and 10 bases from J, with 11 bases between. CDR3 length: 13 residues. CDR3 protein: CASSLALANAQYF. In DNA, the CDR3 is TGTGCCAGCAGCTTAGCATTGGCGAACGCGCAGTATTTT.